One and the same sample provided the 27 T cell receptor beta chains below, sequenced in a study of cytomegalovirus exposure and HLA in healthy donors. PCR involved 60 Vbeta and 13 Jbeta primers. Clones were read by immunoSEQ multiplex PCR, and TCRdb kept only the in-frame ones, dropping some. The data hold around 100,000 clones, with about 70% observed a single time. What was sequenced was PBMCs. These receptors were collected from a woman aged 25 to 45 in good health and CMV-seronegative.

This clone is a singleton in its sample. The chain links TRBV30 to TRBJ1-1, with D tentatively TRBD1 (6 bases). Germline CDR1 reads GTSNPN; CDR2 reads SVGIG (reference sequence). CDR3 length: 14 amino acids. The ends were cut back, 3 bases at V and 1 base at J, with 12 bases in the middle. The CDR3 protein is CAWSLPGQNTEAFF. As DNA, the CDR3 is TGTGCCTGGAGCCTGCCGGGACAGAACACTGAAGCTTTCTTT.

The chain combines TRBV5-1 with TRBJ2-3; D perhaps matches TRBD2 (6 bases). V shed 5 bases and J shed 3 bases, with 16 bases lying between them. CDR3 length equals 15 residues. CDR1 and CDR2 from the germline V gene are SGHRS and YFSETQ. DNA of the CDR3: TGCGCCAGCAGTTTCAGCGGGCCGTCGACAGATACGCAGTATTTT. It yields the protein CASSFSGPSTDTQYF.

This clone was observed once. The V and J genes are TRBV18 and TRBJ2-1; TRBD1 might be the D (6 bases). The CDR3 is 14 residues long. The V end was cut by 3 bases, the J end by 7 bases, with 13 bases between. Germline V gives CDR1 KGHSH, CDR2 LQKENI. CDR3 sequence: CASSPNTGSNEQFF. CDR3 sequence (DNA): TGTGCCAGCTCACCGAATACAGGGAGTAATGAGCAGTTCTTC.

CDR3 in amino acids: CASSLVQTGRREAFF. The CDR3 DNA reads as TGTGCCAGCAGCTTAGTTCAGACAGGGCGGCGTGAAGCTTTCTTT. The rearrangement links TRBV7-9 to TRBJ1-1; 7 bases map to TRBD1. The CDR3 consists of 15 residues. The germline gives CDR1 SEHNR, CDR2 FQNEAQ (reference sequence). After removal of 1 base from V and 7 bases from J, the junction contained 9 bases not matched to a gene.

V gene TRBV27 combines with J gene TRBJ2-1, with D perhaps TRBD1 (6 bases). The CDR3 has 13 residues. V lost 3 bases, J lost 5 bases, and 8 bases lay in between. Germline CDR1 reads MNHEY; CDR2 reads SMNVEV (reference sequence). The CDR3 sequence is CASSFDRHNEQFF. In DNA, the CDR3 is TGTGCCAGCAGTTTCGACAGGCACAATGAGCAGTTCTTC.

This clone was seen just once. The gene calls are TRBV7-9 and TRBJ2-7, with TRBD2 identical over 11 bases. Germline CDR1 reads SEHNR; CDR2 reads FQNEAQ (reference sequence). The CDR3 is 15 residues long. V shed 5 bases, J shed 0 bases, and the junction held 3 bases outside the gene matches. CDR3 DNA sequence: TGTGCCAGCAGCCCTAGCGGGGGGAGCTCCTACGAGCAGTACTTC. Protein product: CASSPSGGSSYEQYF.

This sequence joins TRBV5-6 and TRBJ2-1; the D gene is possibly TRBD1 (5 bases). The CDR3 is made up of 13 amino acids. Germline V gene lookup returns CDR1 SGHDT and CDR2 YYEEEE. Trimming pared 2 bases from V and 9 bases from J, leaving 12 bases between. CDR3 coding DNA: TGTGCCAGCAGCTTTATGGACACCGGTGAGCAGTTCTTC. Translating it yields CASSFMDTGEQFF. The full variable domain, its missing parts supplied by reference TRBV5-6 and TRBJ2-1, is DAGVTQSPTHLIKTRGQQVTLRCSPKSGHDTVSWYQQALGQGPQFIFQYYEEEERQRGNFPDRFSGHQFPNYSSELNVNALLLGDSALYLCASSFMDTGEQFFGPGTRLTVL.

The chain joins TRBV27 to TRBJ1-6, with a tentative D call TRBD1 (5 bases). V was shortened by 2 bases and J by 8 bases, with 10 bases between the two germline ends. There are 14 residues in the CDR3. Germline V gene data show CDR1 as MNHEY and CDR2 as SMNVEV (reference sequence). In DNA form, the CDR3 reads TGTGCCAGCAGTTTAATGGGGGGAGATTCACCCCTCCACTTT. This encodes CASSLMGGDSPLHF.

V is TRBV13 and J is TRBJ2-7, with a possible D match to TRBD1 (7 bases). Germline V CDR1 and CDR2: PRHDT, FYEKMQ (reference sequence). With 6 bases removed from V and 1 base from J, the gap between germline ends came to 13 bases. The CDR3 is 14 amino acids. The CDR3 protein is CASRPAGQSYEQYF. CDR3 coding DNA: TGTGCCAGCAGACCGGCGGGACAGTCCTACGAGCAGTACTTC. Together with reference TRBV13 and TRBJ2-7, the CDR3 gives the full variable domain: AAGVIQSPRHLIKEKRETATLKCYPIPRHDTVYWYQQGPGQDPQFLISFYEKMQSDKGSIPDRFSAQQFSDYHSELNMSSLELGDSALYFCASRPAGQSYEQYFGPGTRLTVT.

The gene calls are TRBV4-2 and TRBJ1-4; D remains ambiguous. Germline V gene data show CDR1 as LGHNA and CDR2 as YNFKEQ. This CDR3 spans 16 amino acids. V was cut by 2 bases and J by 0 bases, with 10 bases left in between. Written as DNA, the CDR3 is TGTGCCAGCAGCCAACGGGGTTCTGCAACTAATGAAAAACTGTTTTTT. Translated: CASSQRGSATNEKLFF.

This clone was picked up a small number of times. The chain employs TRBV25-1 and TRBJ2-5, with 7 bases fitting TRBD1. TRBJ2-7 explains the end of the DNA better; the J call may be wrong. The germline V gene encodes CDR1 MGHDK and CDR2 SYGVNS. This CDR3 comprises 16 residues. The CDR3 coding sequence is TGTGCCAGCAGCCGCTCTGGGACAGTTGGGGCAAACGAGCAGTACTTC. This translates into CASSRSGTVGANEQYF.

The CDR3 loop is CASRKEGRGETQYF. The CDR3, as DNA: TGTGCCAGTAGGAAGGAGGGGAGGGGGGAGACCCAGTACTTC. The rearrangement joins TRBV19 to TRBJ2-5; weak D call: TRBD2 (7 bases). The ends were cut back, 6 bases at V and 5 bases at J, with 16 bases in the middle. Germline CDR1 and CDR2: LNHDA and SQIVND (reference sequence). The CDR3 sequence is 14 residues long. Combining the CDR3 with reference TRBV19 and TRBJ2-5 gives the whole variable domain DGGITQSPKYLFRKEGQNVTLSCEQNLNHDAMYWYRQDPGQGLRLIYYSQIVNDFQKGDIAEGYSVSREKKESFPLTVTSAQKNPTAFYLCASRKEGRGETQYFGPGTRLLVL.

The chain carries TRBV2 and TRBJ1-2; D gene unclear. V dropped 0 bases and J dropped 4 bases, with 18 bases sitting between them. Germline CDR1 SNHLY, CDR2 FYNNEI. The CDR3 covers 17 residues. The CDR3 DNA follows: TGTGCCAGCAGTGAAGCGACCGACATCTGGTCGCTCTATGGCTACACCTTC. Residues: CASSEATDIWSLYGYTF.

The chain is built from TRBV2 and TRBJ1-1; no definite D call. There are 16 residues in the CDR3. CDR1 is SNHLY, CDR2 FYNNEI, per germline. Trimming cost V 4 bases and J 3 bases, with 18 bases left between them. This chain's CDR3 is CASSGVAVEWDTEAFF. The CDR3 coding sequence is TGTGCCAGCAGTGGGGTAGCGGTTGAGTGGGACACTGAAGCTTTCTTT. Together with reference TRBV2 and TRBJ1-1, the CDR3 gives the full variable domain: EPEVTQTPSHQVTQMGQEVILRCVPISNHLYFYWYRQILGQKVEFLVSFYNNEISEKSEIFDDQFSVERPDGSNFTLKIRSTKLEDSAMYFCASSGVAVEWDTEAFFGQGTRLTVV.

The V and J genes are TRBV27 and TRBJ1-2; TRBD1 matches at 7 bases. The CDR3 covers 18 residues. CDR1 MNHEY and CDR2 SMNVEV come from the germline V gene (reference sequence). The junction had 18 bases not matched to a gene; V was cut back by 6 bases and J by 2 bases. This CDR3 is CASRRDLWPGQKNYGYTF. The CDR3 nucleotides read TGTGCCAGCAGAAGGGACCTTTGGCCGGGACAGAAGAACTATGGCTACACCTTC.

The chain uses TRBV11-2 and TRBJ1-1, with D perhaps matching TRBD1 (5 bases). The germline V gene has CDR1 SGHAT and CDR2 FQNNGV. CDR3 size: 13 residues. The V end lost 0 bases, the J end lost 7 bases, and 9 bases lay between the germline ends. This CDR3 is CASSLEHGGEAFF. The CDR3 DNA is TGTGCCAGCAGCTTAGAGCACGGGGGTGAAGCTTTCTTT.

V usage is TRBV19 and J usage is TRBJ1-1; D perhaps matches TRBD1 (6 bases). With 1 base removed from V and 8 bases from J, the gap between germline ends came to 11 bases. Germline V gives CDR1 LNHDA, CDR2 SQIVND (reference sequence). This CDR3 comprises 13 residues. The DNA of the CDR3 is TGTGCCAGTAGTATAGGGACAGACCAAGAAGCTTTCTTT. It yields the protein CASSIGTDQEAFF.

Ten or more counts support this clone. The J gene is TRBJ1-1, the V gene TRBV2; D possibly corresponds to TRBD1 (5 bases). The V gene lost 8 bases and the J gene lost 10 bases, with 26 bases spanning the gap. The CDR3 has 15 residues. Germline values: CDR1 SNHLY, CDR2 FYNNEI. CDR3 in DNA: TGTGCCAGCTTTACCCCATTAGTCCGAACGGGGGGAGCTTTCTTT. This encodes CASFTPLVRTGGAFF.

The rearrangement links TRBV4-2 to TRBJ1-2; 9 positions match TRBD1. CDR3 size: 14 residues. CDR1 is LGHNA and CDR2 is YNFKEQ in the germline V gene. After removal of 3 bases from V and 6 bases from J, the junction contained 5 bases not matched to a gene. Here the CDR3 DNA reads TGTGCCAGCAGCCACTTACAGGGGGCGAATGGCTACACCTTC. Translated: CASSHLQGANGYTF.

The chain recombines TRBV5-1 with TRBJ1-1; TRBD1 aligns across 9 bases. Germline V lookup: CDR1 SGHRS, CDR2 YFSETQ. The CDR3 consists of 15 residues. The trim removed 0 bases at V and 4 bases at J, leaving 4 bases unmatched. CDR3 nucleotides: TGCGCCAGCAGCTTGGTGGGACAGGGTTCCACTGAAGCTTTCTTT. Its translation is CASSLVGQGSTEAFF.

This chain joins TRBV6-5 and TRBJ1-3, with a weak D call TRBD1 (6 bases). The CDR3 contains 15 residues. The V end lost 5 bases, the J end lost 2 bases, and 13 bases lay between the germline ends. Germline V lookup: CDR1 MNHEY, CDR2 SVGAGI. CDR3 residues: CASSLRDMAGNTIYF. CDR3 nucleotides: TGTGCCAGCAGTCTCCGGGACATGGCTGGAAACACCATATATTTT.

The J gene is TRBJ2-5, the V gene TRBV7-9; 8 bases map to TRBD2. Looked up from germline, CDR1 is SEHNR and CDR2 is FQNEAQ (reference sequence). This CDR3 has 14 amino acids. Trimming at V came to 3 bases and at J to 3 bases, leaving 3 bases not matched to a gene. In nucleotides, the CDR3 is TGTGCCAGCAGCTTCGGACTAGCCGAAGAGACCCAGTACTTC. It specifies CASSFGLAEETQYF.

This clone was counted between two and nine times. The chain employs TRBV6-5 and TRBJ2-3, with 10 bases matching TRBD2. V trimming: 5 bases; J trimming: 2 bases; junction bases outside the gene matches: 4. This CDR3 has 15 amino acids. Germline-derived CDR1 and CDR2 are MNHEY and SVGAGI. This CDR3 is CASSLGLAVTDTQYF. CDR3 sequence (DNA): TGTGCCAGCAGTCTAGGACTAGCGGTCACAGATACGCAGTATTTT.

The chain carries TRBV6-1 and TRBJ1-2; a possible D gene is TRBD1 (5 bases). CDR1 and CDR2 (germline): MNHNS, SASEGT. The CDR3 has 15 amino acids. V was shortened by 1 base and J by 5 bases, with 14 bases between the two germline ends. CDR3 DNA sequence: TGTGCCAGCAGTGAAGGGCAGGGCCAGAGTTATGGCTACACCTTC. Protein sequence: CASSEGQGQSYGYTF.

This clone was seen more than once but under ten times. The CDR3 region has the DNA TGTGCCAGCAGCTCAAAACTCTGGGCCGGGACAGGGGATCAGCCCCAGCATTTT. Protein: CASSSKLWAGTGDQPQHF. This chain links TRBV7-2 with TRBJ1-5, with TRBD1 matching over 10 bases. From germline, CDR1 is SGHTA and CDR2 FQGNSA. J was trimmed by 5 bases and V by 4 bases; bases with no gene match: 14. This CDR3 is 18 amino acids long.

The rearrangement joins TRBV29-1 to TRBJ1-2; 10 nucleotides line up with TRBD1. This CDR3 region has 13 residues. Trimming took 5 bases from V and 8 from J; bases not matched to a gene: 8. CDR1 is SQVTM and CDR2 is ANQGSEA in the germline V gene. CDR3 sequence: CSVLTGGLRGYTF. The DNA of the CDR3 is TGCAGCGTTCTGACAGGGGGCTTACGGGGCTACACCTTC.

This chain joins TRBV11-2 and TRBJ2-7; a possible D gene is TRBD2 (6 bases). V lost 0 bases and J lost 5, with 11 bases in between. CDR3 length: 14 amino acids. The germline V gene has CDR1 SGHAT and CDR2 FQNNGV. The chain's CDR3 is CASSLEGRFNEQYF. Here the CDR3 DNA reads TGTGCCAGCAGCTTAGAGGGGAGGTTCAACGAGCAGTACTTC.